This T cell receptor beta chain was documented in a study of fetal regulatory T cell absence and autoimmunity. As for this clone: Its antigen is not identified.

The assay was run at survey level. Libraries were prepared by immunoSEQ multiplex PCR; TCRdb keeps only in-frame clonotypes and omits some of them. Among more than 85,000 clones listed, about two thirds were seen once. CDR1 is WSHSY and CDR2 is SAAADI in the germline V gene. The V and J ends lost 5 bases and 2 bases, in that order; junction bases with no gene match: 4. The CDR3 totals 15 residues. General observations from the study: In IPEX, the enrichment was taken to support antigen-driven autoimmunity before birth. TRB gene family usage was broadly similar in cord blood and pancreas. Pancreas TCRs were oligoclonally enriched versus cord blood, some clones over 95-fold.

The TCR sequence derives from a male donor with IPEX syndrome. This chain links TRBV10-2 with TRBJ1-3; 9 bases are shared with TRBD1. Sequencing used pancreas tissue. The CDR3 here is CASSNRGRAGNTIYF. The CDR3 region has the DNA TGCGCCAGCAGTAACAGGGGGCGGGCTGGAAACACCATATATTTT.